A single sample is the source of the 17 T cell receptor beta chains below, sequenced in a study of blood T cell repertoires in COVID-19. The assay was immunoSEQ multiplex PCR, and TCRdb's table has in-frame clones only and misses some. Of 200,000 to 250,000 clones listed, 84% are singletons. Sequencing input: peripheral blood. The receptors here all came from a man aged 50 to 59 with active or convalescent COVID-19.

V gene TRBV28 combines with J gene TRBJ2-3; weak D call: TRBD1 (6 bases). CDR3 size: 16 residues. The germline V gene has CDR1 MDHEN and CDR2 SYDVKM. Trimming stripped 6 bases from V and 0 bases from J, with 16 bases between. This CDR3 reads CASSPWGTSSTDTQYF. The CDR3 region has the DNA TGTGCCAGCAGCCCATGGGGGACATCTAGCACAGATACGCAGTATTTT.

This chain uses TRBV29-1 with TRBJ2-5, with 8 bases identical to TRBD2. The CDR3 loop spans 13 amino acids. V shed 5 bases, J shed 10 bases, and the junction held 12 bases outside the gene matches. Germline V gene data show CDR1 as SQVTM and CDR2 as ANQGSEA. CDR3 residues: CSVREELGTSQYF. The DNA of the CDR3 is TGCAGCGTTCGAGAGGAGCTGGGGACTAGCCAGTACTTC.

The V gene is TRBV28, the J gene TRBJ1-5; 8 bases align to TRBD1. Germline values: CDR1 MDHEN, CDR2 SYDVKM. The CDR3 extends over 15 amino acids. V gave up 10 bases and J gave up 4 bases; unmatched junction bases: 12. CDR3 residues: CATHGTGRGNQPQHF. The DNA of the CDR3 is TGTGCCACCCACGGGACAGGCCGGGGGAATCAGCCCCAGCATTTT.

The chain uses TRBV6-2 or TRBV6-3 and TRBJ2-2; D is ambiguous. V lost 3 bases to trimming and J lost 6 bases, with 29 bases between them. The CDR3 is 20 amino acids. The germline CDR1 and CDR2 sequences are MNHEY and SVGEGT. CDR3 loop: CASSYPLRGSPRRSAGELFF. The CDR3 DNA sequence: TGTGCCAGCAGTTATCCCCTCCGTGGTAGTCCCCGAAGAAGCGCCGGGGAGCTGTTTTTT.

V and J are TRBV18 and TRBJ1-1; D gene unclear. Germline V gene lookup returns CDR1 KGHSH and CDR2 LQKENI. With 3 bases removed from V and 4 bases from J, the gap between germline ends came to 15 bases. The CDR3 consists of 15 residues. CDR3: CASSPSVRGSTEAFF. The CDR3 region has the DNA TGTGCCAGCTCACCCTCCGTTCGGGGTTCCACTGAAGCTTTCTTT.

This clone occurred a few times. The CDR3 DNA reads TGCGCCAGCAGCCAAGAAAGAGGGGGAGGCTACACCTTC. Its protein product is CASSQERGGGYTF. This sequence joins TRBV4-3 and TRBJ1-2; maybe TRBD1 (6 bases). CDR1 LGHNA and CDR2 YSLEER come from the germline V gene. V was pared by 0 bases and J by 8 bases, with 10 bases between. CDR3 length: 13 residues.

This clone appeared once. The chain joins TRBV28 to TRBJ1-5; no definite D call. The ends were cut back, 6 bases at V and 1 base at J, with 16 bases in the middle. The CDR3 consists of 16 residues. CDR1 MDHEN and CDR2 SYDVKM come from the germline V gene. Written as DNA, the CDR3 is TGTGCCAGCAGCCGGGATTTTTTAGGGAGCAATCAGCCCCAGCATTTT. Amino acids: CASSRDFLGSNQPQHF.

V is TRBV7-2 and J is TRBJ2-4; 8 bases align to TRBD1. Losses at the gene ends were 5 bases for V and 8 bases for J; bases not matched to a gene: 5. Germline V CDR1 and CDR2: SGHTA, FQGNSA. The CDR3 sequence is 13 residues long. The CDR3 here is CASSRPDRDIQYF. DNA of the CDR3: TGTGCCAGCAGCCGTCCGGACAGGGACATTCAGTACTTC.

This clone was seen a few times. The rearrangement uses TRBV29-1 and TRBJ1-4, with a possible D match to TRBD1 (5 bases). The CDR3 is made up of 12 amino acids. Trimming removed 4 bases at V and 8 bases at J, with 11 bases between. Germline V CDR1 and CDR2: SQVTM, ANQGSEA. In nucleotides, the CDR3 is TGCAGCGTTGGTAGGGGTCACGAAAAACTGTTTTTT. This gives the protein CSVGRGHEKLFF.

This chain joins TRBV6-2 or TRBV6-3 and TRBJ2-5, with TRBD2 matching 13 bases. This CDR3 spans 16 amino acids. Germline V gene sequence: CDR1 MNHEY, CDR2 SVGEGT. V trimming: 5 bases; J trimming: 5 bases; junction bases outside the gene matches: 8. CDR3 coding DNA: TGTGCCAGCAGTCCCGGGACTAGCGGGGTCGGGGAGACCCAGTACTTC. Translation: CASSPGTSGVGETQYF.

V is TRBV5-5 and J is TRBJ1-6, with 9 bases identical to TRBD1. V lost 2 bases and J lost 6; bases outside the gene matches: 6. The CDR3 contains 16 residues. Germline CDR1 is SGHKS and CDR2 is YYEKEE (reference sequence). CDR3 coding DNA: TGTGCCAGCAGCTTTTCACAGGGGGCGTCTAATTCACCCCTCCACTTT. Amino acids: CASSFSQGASNSPLHF.

V usage is TRBV6-5 and J usage is TRBJ2-7; 7 nucleotides agree with TRBD2. The CDR3 extends over 14 amino acids. V shed 5 bases, J shed 2 bases, and the junction held 6 bases outside the gene matches. CDR1 is MNHEY and CDR2 is SVGAGI in the germline V gene. Here the CDR3 reads CASSRTRRAYEQYF. In DNA form, the CDR3 reads TGTGCCAGCAGTAGGACTAGGAGGGCCTACGAGCAGTACTTC.

J is TRBJ1-2 and V is TRBV18; D unresolved. The CDR3 is made up of 13 amino acids. Germline V gene lookup returns CDR1 KGHSH and CDR2 LQKENI. The ends were cut back, 1 base at V and 5 bases at J, with 8 bases in the middle. CDR3 coding DNA: TGTGCCAGCTCACCACAGGGAGAATATGGCTACACCTTC. Protein sequence: CASSPQGEYGYTF.

The V call is TRBV28, the J call TRBJ1-1, with TRBD1 matching over 7 bases. The V gene end was trimmed by 6 bases and the J gene end by 5 bases; junction bases not matched to a gene: 6. Germline lookup yields CDR1 MDHEN and CDR2 SYDVKM. There are 13 residues in the CDR3. CDR3 sequence (DNA): TGTGCCAGCAGGAGGACAGGAAGAACTGAAGCTTTCTTT. Translation: CASRRTGRTEAFF.

This clone was counted a single time. J is TRBJ1-5 and V is TRBV6-5; no clear D. This CDR3 comprises 13 residues. In germline, CDR1 is MNHEY, CDR2 SVGAGI. Between the trimmed V and J ends, which lost 2 bases and 4 bases, there was a span of 6 bases. CDR3 nucleotide sequence: TGTGCCAGCAGTTACGCGGGGAATCAGCCCCAGCATTTT. Translated, it gives CASSYAGNQPQHF.

This sequence joins TRBV7-9 and TRBJ2-1, with 9 nucleotides matching TRBD2. This CDR3 has 16 amino acids. The germline V gene has CDR1 SEHNR and CDR2 FQNEAQ (reference sequence). Germline trimming cut 2 bases from V and 7 bases from J; bases unmatched to any gene: 9. The CDR3 protein is CASSLRREGFWNEQFF. The CDR3, as DNA: TGTGCCAGCAGCTTAAGGCGGGAGGGGTTTTGGAATGAGCAGTTCTTC.

The chain links TRBV29-1 to TRBJ1-2, with D tentatively TRBD1 (6 bases). This CDR3 spans 14 amino acids. Between the trimmed V and J ends, which lost 7 bases and 7 bases, there was a span of 22 bases. In germline, CDR1 is SQVTM, CDR2 ANQGSEA. CDR3 sequence reads: CSGQRDTGPGGYTF. The CDR3 nucleotides read TGCAGCGGTCAAAGGGACACAGGGCCCGGTGGCTACACCTTC.